This T cell receptor beta chain derives from a study of T cells in localized non-small cell lung cancer. Overall study findings and caveats: Detection in adjacent lung was observed for a median around 55 of the top 100 tumor clones. Without multi-region sequencing, intratumor heterogeneity could not be excluded. Uninvolved adjacent lung showed higher T cell clonality than tumor.

Concerning this clone: What it binds is unknown.

V gave up 2 bases and J gave up 2 bases, with 16 bases separating them. CDR3 length equals 17 residues. Germline lookup yields CDR1 MNHNS and CDR2 SASEGT. Sequencing was performed with immunoSEQ multiplex PCR; in TCRdb, only in-frame clones are kept and a portion is missing. The sample has 30,000 or so clones, more than 85% seen once. Sequenced material: peripheral blood, taken before any cancer treatment. The receptor comes from a female donor aged 60 or older with stage I lung adenocarcinoma. The chain joins TRBV6-1 to TRBJ1-5; D ambiguous. The CDR3 DNA follows: TGTGCCAGCAGTGAAAATGACCGAGTAGGCGGCAATCAGCCCCAGCATTTT. Translated: CASSENDRVGGNQPQHF.